The rows below give T cell receptor beta chains drawn from one sample of a study of blood T cell repertoires in COVID-19. Profiled with immunoSEQ multiplex PCR; TCRdb holds only in-frame clones, not every one. Of about 160,000 clones in the sample, roughly 85% are singletons; the top ten hold approximately 3%. Material for sequencing was peripheral blood. The receptors derive from a human donor with acute or convalescent COVID-19. The donor label of this sample is uncertain. Each CDR3 is given with its conserved first and last residue. The D gene is left open where the match is weak. Size tells how often a clone was seen (once, few, many) or the class of an expanded clone, and some rows leave it out.

TRBJ2-1 | . | . | TRBV11-3 | TGTGCCAGCAGCTTAGTGTCCCCGGGGAATGAGCAGTTCTTC | CASSLVSPGNEQFF
TRBJ1-1 | TRBD1 | . | TRBV15 | TGTGCCACCAGCAGGAGACAGGGTACTTCCACTGAAGCTTTCTTT | CATSRRQGTSTEAFF
TRBJ1-5 | . | . | TRBV3-1/TRBV3-2 | TGTGCCAGCAGCCAAGGAGGGAACCAGCCCCAGCATTTT | CASSQGGNQPQHF
TRBJ1-2 | TRBD1 | . | TRBV5-1 | TGCGCCAGCAGCTTGACAGGGGAGAATAACTATGGCTACACCTTC | CASSLTGENNYGYTF
TRBJ2-1 | . | . | TRBV7-3 | TGTGCCAGCAGCTTAACCGGGGGGCTCTACAATGAGCAGTTCTTC | CASSLTGGLYNEQFF
TRBJ1-1 | TRBD1 | . | TRBV30 | TGTGCCTGGAGTGTACGGGACAGGGGGCCCCTACTGAGGAAGACTGAAGCTTTCTTT | CAWSVRDRGPLLRKTEAFF
TRBJ2-5 | TRBD1 | once | TRBV7-9 | TGTGCCAGCAGCTTAAGGGGACAGGGAAAAGAGACCCAGTACTTC | CASSLRGQGKETQYF
TRBJ2-1 | TRBD2 | . | TRBV4-3 | TGCGCCAGCAGCCAAGATTTCGGACTAGCGGGAGCCTACAATGAGCAGTTCTTC | CASSQDFGLAGAYNEQFF
TRBJ2-7 | TRBD1 | . | TRBV19 | TGTGCCAGTACTCAGGACAGGGGATCCTACGAGCAGTACTTC | CASTQDRGSYEQYF
TRBJ1-3 | . | few | TRBV7-3 | TGTGCCAGCAGCCCCCTTGGGAGGGGAGGCGGAAACACCATATATTTT | CASSPLGRGGGNTIYF
TRBJ2-1 | . | . | TRBV5-1 | TGCGCCAGCAGCTCTCCGGGTCGCGCCTCCTACAATGAGCAGTTCTTC | CASSSPGRASYNEQFF
TRBJ1-5 | TRBD1 | few | TRBV15 | TGTGCCACCAGCAGGGGACAGATTAATCAGCCCCAGCATTTT | CATSRGQINQPQHF
TRBJ2-7 | TRBD2 | . | TRBV30 | TGTGCCTGGAGTGGTACTAGCGGGGGGCTCGAGCAGTACTTC | CAWSGTSGGLEQYF
TRBJ2-1 | TRBD1 | . | TRBV19 | TGTGCCAGTAGTAGGGACAGGGCAAGCGGTGAGCAGTTCTTC | CASSRDRASGEQFF
TRBJ2-5 | TRBD1 | . | TRBV9 | TGTGCCAGCAGCGGCCTGGGACAGAGTAAAGAGACCCAGTACTTC | CASSGLGQSKETQYF
TRBJ1-2 | . | . | TRBV5-6 | TGTGCCAGCAGCCCCGAAATGTTGGGGGCCGACTACACCTTC | CASSPEMLGADYTF